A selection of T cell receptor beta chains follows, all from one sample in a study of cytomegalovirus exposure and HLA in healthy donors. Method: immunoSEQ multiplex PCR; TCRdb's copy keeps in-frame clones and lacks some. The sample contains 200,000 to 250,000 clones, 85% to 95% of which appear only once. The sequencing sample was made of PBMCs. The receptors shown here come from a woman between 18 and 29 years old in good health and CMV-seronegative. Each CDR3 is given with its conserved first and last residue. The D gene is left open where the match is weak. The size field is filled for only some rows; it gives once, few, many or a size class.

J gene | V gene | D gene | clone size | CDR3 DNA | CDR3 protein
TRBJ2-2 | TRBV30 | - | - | TGTGCCTGGTCCTTTACCGGGGAGCTGTTTTTT | CAWSFTGELFF
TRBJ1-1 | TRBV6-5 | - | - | TGTGCCAGCAACCCTAGGAGGGCCACTGAAGCTTTCTTT | CASNPRRATEAFF
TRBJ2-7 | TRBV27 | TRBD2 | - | TGTGCCAGCAGTTTAAGCGGGGCTTCCTACGAGCAGTACTTC | CASSLSGASYEQYF
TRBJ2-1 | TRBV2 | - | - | TGTGCCAGCATGCACTCACTTAATGAGCAGTTCTTC | CASMHSLNEQFF
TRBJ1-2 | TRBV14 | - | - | TGTGCCAGCAGCCCCGACAGAAGCCGCGGCTATGGCTACACCTTC | CASSPDRSRGYGYTF
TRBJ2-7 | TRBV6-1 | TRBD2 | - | TGTGCCACCTCGTTGAGGGAGGGCCGGAACGAGCAGTACTTC | CATSLREGRNEQYF
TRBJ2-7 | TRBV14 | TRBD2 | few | TGTGCCAGCAGCACCGGTAGCGGGGACCGCTACGAGCAGTACTTC | CASSTGSGDRYEQYF
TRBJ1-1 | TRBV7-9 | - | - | TGTGCCAGCAGCCTCCGGTTGGGGGGGAGTCCTGAAGCTTTCTTT | CASSLRLGGSPEAFF
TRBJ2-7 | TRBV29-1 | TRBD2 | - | TGCAGCGTCCAAGCGGGAGGTGGCTACGAGCAGTACTTC | CSVQAGGGYEQYF
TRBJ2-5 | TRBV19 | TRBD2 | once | TGTGCCAGTAGCGGGGGGGGAGAGACCCAGTACTTC | CASSGGGETQYF
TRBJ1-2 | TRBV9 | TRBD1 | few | TGTGCCAGCAGCCTCGGGACAGGGGATGGCTACACCTTC | CASSLGTGDGYTF
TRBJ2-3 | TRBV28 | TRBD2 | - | TGTGCCAGCAGTTGGACTAGCGGCACAGATACGCAGTATTTT | CASSWTSGTDTQYF
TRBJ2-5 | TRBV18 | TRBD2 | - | TGTGCCAGCTCACCACCGACTAGCGGGAGGACCCCAGGTTTCCAAGAGACCCAGTACTTC | CASSPPTSGRTPGFQETQYF
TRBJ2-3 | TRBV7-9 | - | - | TGTGCCAGCAGCTCCTTTAGGGGTGGCACAGATACGCAGTATTTT | CASSSFRGGTDTQYF
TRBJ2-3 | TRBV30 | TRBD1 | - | TGTGCCTGGAGCTTCCCGAGGGGACAGGGGCCAGATACGCAGTATTTT | CAWSFPRGQGPDTQYF
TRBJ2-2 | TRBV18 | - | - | TGTGCCAGCTCACCGGACAGGAACACCGGGGAGCTGTTTTTT | CASSPDRNTGELFF
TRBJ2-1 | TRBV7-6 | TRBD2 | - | TGTGCCAGCAGCCCCCTGAGCGGGAGCTCCTACAATGAGCAGTTCTTC | CASSPLSGSSYNEQFF
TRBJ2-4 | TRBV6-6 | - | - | TGTGCCACCGCGACCAGGGAACTAGCCAAAAACATTCAGTACTTC | CATATRELAKNIQYF
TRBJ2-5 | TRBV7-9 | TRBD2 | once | TGTGCCAGCAGCCCTCGGGACTACGGAGAGACCCAGTACTTC | CASSPRDYGETQYF
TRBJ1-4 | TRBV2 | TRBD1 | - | TGTGCCAGCAGATCCTACGGGACAGGGGCAACTAATGAAAAACTGTTTTTT | CASRSYGTGATNEKLFF
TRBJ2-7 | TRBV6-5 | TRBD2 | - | TGTGCCAGCAGTTACGCCACTAGCGGGAGGACCTACGAGCAGTACTTC | CASSYATSGRTYEQYF
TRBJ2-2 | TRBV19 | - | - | TGTGCCGGGAGCTCTAACACCGGGGAGCTGTTTTTT | CAGSSNTGELFF
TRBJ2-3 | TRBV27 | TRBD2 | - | TGTGCCAGCAGTCGTCCTAGCGGGAGAGAACCCACGGGGTCGCAGTATTTT | CASSRPSGREPTGSQYF
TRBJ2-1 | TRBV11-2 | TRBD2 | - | TGTGCCAGCAGCTTAGAACTCCTAGCGGGAAATGAGCAGTTCTTC | CASSLELLAGNEQFF
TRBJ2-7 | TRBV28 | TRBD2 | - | TGTGCCAGCAAGGGACTAGCGGGAACGGAGCAGTACTTC | CASKGLAGTEQYF
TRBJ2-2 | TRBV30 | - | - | TGTGCCCTCTCTCAGGGGGGAGAGAAGCTGTTTTTT | CALSQGGEKLFF
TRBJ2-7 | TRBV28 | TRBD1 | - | TGTGCCAGCACCCCTTCGAGGGACAGGGGTTTCTCCTACGAGCAGTACTTC | CASTPSRDRGFSYEQYF
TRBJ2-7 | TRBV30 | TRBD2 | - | TGTGCCACCGTGACTAGCGGGGAGCCCTACGAGCAGTACTTC | CATVTSGEPYEQYF
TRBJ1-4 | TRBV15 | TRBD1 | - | TGTGCCACCAGCAGAGATCCCACAGGGGTGGGGGAAAAACTGTTTTTT | CATSRDPTGVGEKLFF
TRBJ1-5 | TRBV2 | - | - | TGTGCCAGTACGACAGTACAGAGCAATCAGCCCCAGCATTTT | CASTTVQSNQPQHF
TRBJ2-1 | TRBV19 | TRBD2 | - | TGTGCCAGTAGACCTATCCTAGCGGGAGGGCCACGTGAGCAGTTCTTC | CASRPILAGGPREQFF
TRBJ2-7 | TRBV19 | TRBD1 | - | TGTGCCACGCAAACGACAGGGAGCAACGAGCAGTACTTC | CATQTTGSNEQYF
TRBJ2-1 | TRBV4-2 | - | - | TGTGCCAGCAGCCAAGGGTTGGCGGGAATGATCGATGAGCAGTTCTTC | CASSQGLAGMIDEQFF
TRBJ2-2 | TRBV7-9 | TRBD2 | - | TGTGCCAGCAGCTCACGGACTAGCGCGATGTGCACCGGGGAGCTGTTTTTT | CASSSRTSAMCTGELFF
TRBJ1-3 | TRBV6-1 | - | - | TGTGCCAGCAGTAAAGGGAGTGCCGGAAACACCATATATTTT | CASSKGSAGNTIYF
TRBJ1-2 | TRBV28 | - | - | TGTGCCAGCAGCATCCAATTAGGGGGGGGCGCAGAAGGCTACACCTTC | CASSIQLGGGAEGYTF
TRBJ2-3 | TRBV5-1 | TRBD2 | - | TGCGCCAGCAGACTAGCGGGAAACACAGATACGCAGTATTTT | CASRLAGNTDTQYF
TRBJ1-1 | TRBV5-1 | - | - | TGCGCCAGCAGTTCGACAGAGGTCGGCACTGAAGCTTTCTTT | CASSSTEVGTEAFF
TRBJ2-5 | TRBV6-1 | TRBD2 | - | TGTGCCAGCAGTGAAGTGGTACTAGCGGTGATGGAGACCCAGTACTTC | CASSEVVLAVMETQYF
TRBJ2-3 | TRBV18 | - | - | TGTGCCAGCTCCCTCAGCACAGATACGCAGTATTTT | CASSLSTDTQYF
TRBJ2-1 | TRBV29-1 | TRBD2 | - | TGCAGCGTTGTGGGCCTAGCGGGTTACAATGAGCAGTTCTTC | CSVVGLAGYNEQFF
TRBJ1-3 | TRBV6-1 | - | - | TGTGCCAGCAGTACCCGACAGAGCTCTGGAAACACCATATATTTT | CASSTRQSSGNTIYF